This T cell receptor (beta chain) was documented in a study of blood T cell repertoires in COVID-19. Study-level information: Material from acute and convalescent COVID-19 was sourced from the United States, Italy and Spain. Sources were T cells, B-cell-depleted T cells, or PBMCs; the material itself was cDNA or gDNA.

Looked up from germline, CDR1 is SGHRS and CDR2 is YFSETQ. V trimming: 0 bases; J trimming: 3 bases; junction bases outside the gene matches: 1. The CDR3 has 14 residues. Produced via immunoSEQ multiplex PCR; TCRdb's table is partial and in-frame only. The sample records about 250,000 clones, about 88% being singletons. With respect to this clone: This sample includes further DNA sequences coding for the same CDR3.

Sequencing was carried out using PBMCs or T cells enriched from blood (not recorded which). J is TRBJ2-3 and V is TRBV5-1; TRBD2 matches 7 bases. This receptor was taken from a woman in her forties or fifties who had been exposed to COVID-19. The CDR3 is CASSLAGGTDTQYF. DNA for the CDR3: TGCGCCAGCAGCTTGGCCGGGGGGACAGATACGCAGTATTTT. Using reference TRBV5-1 and TRBJ2-3 for the parts outside the CDR3, the full variable domain is KAGVTQTPRYLIKTRGQQVTLSCSPISGHRSVSWYQQTPGQGLQFLFEYFSETQRNKGNFPGRFSGRQFSNSRSEMNVSTLELGDSALYLCASSLAGGTDTQYFGPGTRLTVL.